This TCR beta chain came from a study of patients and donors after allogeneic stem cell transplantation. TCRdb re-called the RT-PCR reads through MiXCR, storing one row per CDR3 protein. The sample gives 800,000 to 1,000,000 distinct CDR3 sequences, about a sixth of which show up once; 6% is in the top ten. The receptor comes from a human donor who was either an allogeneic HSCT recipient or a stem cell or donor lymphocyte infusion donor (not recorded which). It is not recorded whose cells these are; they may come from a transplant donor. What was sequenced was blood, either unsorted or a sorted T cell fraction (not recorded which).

CDR3 coding DNA: TGTGCCAGCAGTCGTTCGACAGGGAGGAACACTGAAGCTTTCTTT. Protein product: CASSRSTGRNTEAFF. The rearrangement uses TRBV6-1 and TRBJ1-1; 7 bases are shared with TRBD1. Trimming cost V 5 bases and J 1 base; bases outside gene matches: 7. The CDR3 is 15 residues long. The germline gives CDR1 MNHNS, CDR2 SASEGT.